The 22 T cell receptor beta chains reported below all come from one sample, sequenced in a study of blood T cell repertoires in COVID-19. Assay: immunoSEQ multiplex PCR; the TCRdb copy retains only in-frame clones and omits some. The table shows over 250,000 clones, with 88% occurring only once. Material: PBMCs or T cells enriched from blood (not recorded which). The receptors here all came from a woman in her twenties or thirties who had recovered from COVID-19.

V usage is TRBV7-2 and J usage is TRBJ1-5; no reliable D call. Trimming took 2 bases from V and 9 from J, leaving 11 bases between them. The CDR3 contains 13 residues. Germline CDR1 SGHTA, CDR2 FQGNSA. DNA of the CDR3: TGTGCCAGCAGCTTAAAGCCCCGCGGGCCCCAGCATTTT. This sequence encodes CASSLKPRGPQHF.

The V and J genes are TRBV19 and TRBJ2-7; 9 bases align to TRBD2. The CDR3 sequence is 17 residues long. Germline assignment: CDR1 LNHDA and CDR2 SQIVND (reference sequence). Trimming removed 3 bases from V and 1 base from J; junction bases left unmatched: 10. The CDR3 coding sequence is TGTGCCAGTAGTATCCGCCTAGCGGGACACCTTTCCTACGAGCAGTACTTC. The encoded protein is CASSIRLAGHLSYEQYF. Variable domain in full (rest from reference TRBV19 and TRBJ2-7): DGGITQSPKYLFRKEGQNVTLSCEQNLNHDAMYWYRQDPGQGLRLIYYSQIVNDFQKGDIAEGYSVSREKKESFPLTVTSAQKNPTAFYLCASSIRLAGHLSYEQYFGPGTRLTVT.

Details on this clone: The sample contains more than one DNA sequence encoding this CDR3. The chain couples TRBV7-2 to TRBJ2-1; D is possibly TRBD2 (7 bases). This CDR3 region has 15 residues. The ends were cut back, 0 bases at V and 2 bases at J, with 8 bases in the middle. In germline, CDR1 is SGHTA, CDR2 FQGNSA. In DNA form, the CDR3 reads TGTGCCAGCAGCTTAGCGGGGGGGCCCTACAATGAGCAGTTCTTC. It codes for CASSLAGGPYNEQFF.

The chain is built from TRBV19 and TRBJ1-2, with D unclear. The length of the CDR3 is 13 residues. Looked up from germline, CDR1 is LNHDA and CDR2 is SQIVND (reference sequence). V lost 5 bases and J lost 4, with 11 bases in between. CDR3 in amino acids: CASSLQAGYGYTF. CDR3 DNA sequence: TGTGCCAGTAGTTTGCAGGCGGGCTATGGCTACACCTTC.

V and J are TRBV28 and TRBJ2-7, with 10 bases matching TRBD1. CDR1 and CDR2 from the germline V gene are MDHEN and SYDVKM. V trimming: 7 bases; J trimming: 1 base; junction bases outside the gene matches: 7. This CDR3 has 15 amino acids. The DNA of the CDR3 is TGTGCCAGCAACTTGTCGGGACAGGGGTCCTACGAGCAGTACTTC. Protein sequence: CASNLSGQGSYEQYF.

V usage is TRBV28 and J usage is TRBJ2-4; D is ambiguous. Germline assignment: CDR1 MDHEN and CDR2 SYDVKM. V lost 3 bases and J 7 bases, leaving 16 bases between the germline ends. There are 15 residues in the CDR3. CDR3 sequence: CASSFSRVLDNIQYF. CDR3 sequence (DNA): TGTGCCAGCAGTTTTAGTCGTGTGTTAGATAACATTCAGTACTTC.

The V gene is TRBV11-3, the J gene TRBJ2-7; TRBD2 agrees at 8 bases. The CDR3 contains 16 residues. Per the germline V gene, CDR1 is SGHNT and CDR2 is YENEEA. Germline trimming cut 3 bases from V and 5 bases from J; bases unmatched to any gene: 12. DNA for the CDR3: TGTGCCAGCAGCTTCTCCCTAGCCAGCGGGGGTCACGAGCAGTACTTC. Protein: CASSFSLASGGHEQYF.

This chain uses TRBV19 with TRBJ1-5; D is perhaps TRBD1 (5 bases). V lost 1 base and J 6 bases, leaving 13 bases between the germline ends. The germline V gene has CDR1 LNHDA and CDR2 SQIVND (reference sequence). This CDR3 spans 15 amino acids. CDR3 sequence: CASSIVPGGGQPQHF. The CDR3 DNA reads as TGTGCCAGTAGTATAGTACCGGGGGGAGGTCAGCCCCAGCATTTT.

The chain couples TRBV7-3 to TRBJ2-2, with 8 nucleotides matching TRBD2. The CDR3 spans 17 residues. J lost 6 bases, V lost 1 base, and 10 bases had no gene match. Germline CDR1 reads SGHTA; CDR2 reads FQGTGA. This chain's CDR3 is CASSLKVIQREPGELFF. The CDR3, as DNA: TGTGCCAGCAGCTTAAAGGTTATCCAGCGGGAGCCCGGGGAGCTGTTTTTT.

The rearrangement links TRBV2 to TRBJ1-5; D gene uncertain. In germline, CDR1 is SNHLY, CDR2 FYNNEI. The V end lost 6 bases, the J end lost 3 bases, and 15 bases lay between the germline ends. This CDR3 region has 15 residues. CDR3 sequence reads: CASREVGSDNQPQHF. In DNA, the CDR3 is TGTGCCAGCAGGGAGGTCGGTTCAGACAATCAGCCCCAGCATTTT. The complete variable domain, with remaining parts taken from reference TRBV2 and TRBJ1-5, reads EPEVTQTPSHQVTQMGQEVILRCVPISNHLYFYWYRQILGQKVEFLVSFYNNEISEKSEIFDDQFSVERPDGSNFTLKIRSTKLEDSAMYFCASREVGSDNQPQHFGDGTRLSIL.

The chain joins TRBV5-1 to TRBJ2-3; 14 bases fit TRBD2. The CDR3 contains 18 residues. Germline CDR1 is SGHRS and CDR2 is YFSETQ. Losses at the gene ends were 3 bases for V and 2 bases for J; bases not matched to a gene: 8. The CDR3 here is CASSSGTSGRTTTDTQYF. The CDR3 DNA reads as TGCGCCAGCAGCTCGGGGACTAGCGGGAGAACTACCACAGATACGCAGTATTTT.

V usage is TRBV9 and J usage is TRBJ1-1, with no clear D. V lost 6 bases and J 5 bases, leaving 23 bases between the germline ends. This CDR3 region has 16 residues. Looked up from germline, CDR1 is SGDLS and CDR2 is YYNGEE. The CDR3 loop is CASTLLMRGGGTEAFF. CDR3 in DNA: TGTGCCAGCACCCTACTTATGAGAGGCGGCGGTACTGAAGCTTTCTTT.

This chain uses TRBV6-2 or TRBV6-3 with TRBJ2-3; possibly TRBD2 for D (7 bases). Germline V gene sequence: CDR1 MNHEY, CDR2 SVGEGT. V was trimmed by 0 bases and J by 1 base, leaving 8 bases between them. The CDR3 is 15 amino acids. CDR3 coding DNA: TGTGCCAGCAGTTACTCCGGGGGGCGCACAGATACGCAGTATTTT. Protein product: CASSYSGGRTDTQYF.

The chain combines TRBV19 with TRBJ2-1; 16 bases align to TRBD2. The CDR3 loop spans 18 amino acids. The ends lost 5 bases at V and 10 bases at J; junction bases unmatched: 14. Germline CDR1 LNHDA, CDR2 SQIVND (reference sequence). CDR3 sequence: CASSYKTGTSGRAVEQFF. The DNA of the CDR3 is TGTGCCAGTAGTTATAAGACCGGGACTAGCGGGAGGGCCGTGGAGCAGTTCTTC.

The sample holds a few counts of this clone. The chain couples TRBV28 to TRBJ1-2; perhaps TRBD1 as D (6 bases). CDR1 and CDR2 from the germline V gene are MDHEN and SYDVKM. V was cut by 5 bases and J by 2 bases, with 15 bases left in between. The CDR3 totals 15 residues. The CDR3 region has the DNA TGTGCCAGCAGTCGCACGACAGGTCGAAACTATGGCTACACCTTC. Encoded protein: CASSRTTGRNYGYTF.

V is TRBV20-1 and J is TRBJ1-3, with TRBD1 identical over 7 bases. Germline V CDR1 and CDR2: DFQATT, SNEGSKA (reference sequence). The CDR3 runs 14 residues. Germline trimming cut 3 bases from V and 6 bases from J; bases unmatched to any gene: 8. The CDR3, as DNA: TGCAGTGCTAGTTGGACAGGATCCCCAAACACCATATATTTT. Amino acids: CSASWTGSPNTIYF.

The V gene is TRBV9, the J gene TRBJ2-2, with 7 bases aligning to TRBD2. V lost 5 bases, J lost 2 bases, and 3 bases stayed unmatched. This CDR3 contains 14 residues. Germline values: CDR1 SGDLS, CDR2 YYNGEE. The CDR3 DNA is TGTGCCAGCAGAGCGGGATCTAACACCGGGGAGCTGTTTTTT. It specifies CASRAGSNTGELFF.

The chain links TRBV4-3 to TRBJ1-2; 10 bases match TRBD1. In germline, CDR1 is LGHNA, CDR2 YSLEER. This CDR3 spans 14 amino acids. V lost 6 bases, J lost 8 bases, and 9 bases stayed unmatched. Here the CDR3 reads CASSLDRGDWGYTF. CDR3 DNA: TGCGCCAGCAGTCTGGACAGGGGGGATTGGGGCTACACCTTC.

CDR3: CASSLTREGTEAFF. CDR3 DNA: TGTGCCAGCAGCTTAACGCGGGAGGGAACTGAAGCTTTCTTT. The chain employs TRBV7-3 and TRBJ1-1; D gene ambiguous. The CDR3 covers 14 residues. Germline loops: CDR1 SGHTA, CDR2 FQGTGA. V gave up 0 bases and J gave up 5 bases, with 10 bases separating them.

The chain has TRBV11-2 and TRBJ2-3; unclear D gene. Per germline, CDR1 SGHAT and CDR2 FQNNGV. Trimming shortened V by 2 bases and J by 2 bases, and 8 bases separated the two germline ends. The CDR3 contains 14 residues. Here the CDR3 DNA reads TGTGCCAGCAGCTTAAGTAGTCTCACAGATACGCAGTATTTT. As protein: CASSLSSLTDTQYF.

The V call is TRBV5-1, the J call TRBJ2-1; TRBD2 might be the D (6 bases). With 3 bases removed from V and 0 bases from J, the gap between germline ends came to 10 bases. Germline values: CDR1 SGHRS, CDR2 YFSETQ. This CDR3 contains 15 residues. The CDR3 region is CASSSGDSSYNEQFF. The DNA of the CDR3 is TGCGCCAGCAGCTCGGGGGATAGCTCCTACAATGAGCAGTTCTTC.

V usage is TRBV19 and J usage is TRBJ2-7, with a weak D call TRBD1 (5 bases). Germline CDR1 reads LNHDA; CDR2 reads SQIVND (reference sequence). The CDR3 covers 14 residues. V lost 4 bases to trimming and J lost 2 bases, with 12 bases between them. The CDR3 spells CASSKGAGTYEQYF. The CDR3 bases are TGTGCCAGTAGTAAAGGAGCAGGGACCTACGAGCAGTACTTC.